A single sample is the source of the 28 T cell receptor beta chains below, sequenced in a study of radiotherapy plus CTLA-4 blockade in lung cancer. The method was immunoSEQ multiplex PCR; TCRdb's version includes in-frame clones alone and lacks a portion of them. This sample has 90,000 or so clones, with roughly four fifths found just once. Sequences were derived from peripheral blood, sampled from a patient treated with radiotherapy plus ipilimumab. Every receptor here comes from a human donor with non-small cell lung cancer who had stable disease on radiotherapy plus ipilimumab.

The chain links TRBV7-6 to TRBJ2-5, with D possibly being TRBD1 or TRBD2 (5 bases each). Looked up from germline, CDR1 is SGHVS and CDR2 is FNYEAQ. This CDR3 contains 14 residues. Between the trimmed V and J ends, which lost 3 bases and 3 bases, there was a span of 11 bases. CDR3 nucleotide sequence: TGTGCCAGCAGCTTTGGGGGTACTAAAGAGACCCAGTACTTC. Protein: CASSFGGTKETQYF.

The genes are TRBV27 and TRBJ1-5; 9 bases fit TRBD1. J lost 2 bases, V lost 5 bases, and 7 bases had no gene match. Germline CDR1 MNHEY, CDR2 SMNVEV (reference sequence). There are 16 residues in the CDR3. The CDR3 protein is CASSRTGAVGNQPQHF. CDR3 nucleotide sequence: TGTGCCAGCAGTAGGACAGGGGCGGTTGGCAATCAGCCCCAGCATTTT.

This rearrangement joins TRBV7-9 to TRBJ2-5; D is unresolved. Germline loops: CDR1 SEHNR, CDR2 FQNEAQ (reference sequence). The CDR3 consists of 13 residues. Trimming took 3 bases from V and 4 from J, leaving 9 bases between them. The CDR3 reads CASSFLSRETQYF. The CDR3 bases are TGTGCCAGCAGCTTCCTGAGTCGAGAGACCCAGTACTTC.

The gene calls are TRBV5-1 and TRBJ1-1; 8 nucleotides agree with TRBD1. The germline V gene has CDR1 SGHRS and CDR2 YFSETQ. The CDR3 consists of 15 residues. V gave up 0 bases and J gave up 5 bases; unmatched junction bases: 6. CDR3 sequence: CASSLDTGGGTEAFF. As DNA, the CDR3 is TGCGCCAGCAGCTTGGACACAGGGGGAGGGACTGAAGCTTTCTTT.

The V call is TRBV28, the J call TRBJ1-3, with TRBD1 identical over 8 bases. Germline V gene sequence: CDR1 MDHEN, CDR2 SYDVKM. J gave up 0 bases and V 10 bases, and 8 bases lay outside the gene matches. The CDR3 is 15 amino acids. CDR3 sequence: CATWGQAPSGNTIYF. The CDR3 DNA reads TGTGCCACCTGGGGACAGGCTCCCTCTGGAAACACCATATATTTT.

The gene calls are TRBV5-1 and TRBJ2-2, with D perhaps matching TRBD2 (6 bases). The germline gives CDR1 SGHRS, CDR2 YFSETQ. The length of the CDR3 is 15 residues. V was clipped by 2 bases and J by 5 bases, with 13 bases between them. CDR3 nucleotides: TGCGCCAGCAGCTTAGTACCCGGGGGAACCGGGGAGCTGTTTTTT. Protein product: CASSLVPGGTGELFF.

The chain joins TRBV27 to TRBJ2-5; 9 nucleotides match TRBD2. Looked up from germline, CDR1 is MNHEY and CDR2 is SMNVEV (reference sequence). The CDR3 length is 16 residues. The ends lost 6 bases at V and 3 bases at J; junction bases unmatched: 11. DNA for the CDR3: TGTGCCAGCAGATTCCCCCTCCGACTAGCGGAAGAGACCCAGTACTTC. It specifies CASRFPLRLAEETQYF.

The J gene is TRBJ2-7, the V gene TRBV9, with unresolved D. The V gene's germline CDR1 is SGDLS and CDR2 YYNGEE. V lost 4 bases and J 5 bases, leaving 13 bases between the germline ends. There are 13 residues in the CDR3. The DNA of the CDR3 is TGTGCCAGCAGCCCGACGGGCCGGAACGAGCAGTACTTC. Amino acid sequence: CASSPTGRNEQYF.

This chain joins TRBV11-2 and TRBJ1-4, with TRBD1 as a possible D gene (6 bases). This CDR3 region has 14 residues. Trimming removed 0 bases at V and 7 bases at J, with 9 bases between. Germline lookup yields CDR1 SGHAT and CDR2 FQNNGV. In DNA, the CDR3 is TGTGCCAGCAGCTTAGATCCAGGGGTTGAAAAACTGTTTTTT. Amino acids: CASSLDPGVEKLFF.

The chain employs TRBV9 and TRBJ2-5, with 8 bases matching TRBD2. The CDR3 is made up of 18 amino acids. Germline V gene data show CDR1 as SGDLS and CDR2 as YYNGEE. V lost 0 bases, J lost 4 bases, and 14 bases stayed unmatched. The CDR3 sequence: CASSVGGRIAGTSETQYF. The CDR3 DNA sequence: TGTGCCAGCAGCGTAGGAGGCCGTATAGCGGGGACGTCAGAGACCCAGTACTTC.

In regard to this clone: Other DNA sequences from this sample encode an identical CDR3 as well. The J gene is TRBJ2-3, the V gene TRBV6-4; D is uncertain. This CDR3 spans 14 amino acids. In germline, CDR1 is MRHNA, CDR2 SNTAGT. Trimming pared 0 bases from V and 4 bases from J, leaving 8 bases between. The CDR3 DNA reads TGTGCCAGCAGTGACTCGATAAGGTCAGATACGCAGTATTTT. Translating gives CASSDSIRSDTQYF.

The J gene is TRBJ2-4, the V gene TRBV6-1; 7 bases align to TRBD1. Germline trimming cut 5 bases from V and 9 bases from J; bases unmatched to any gene: 7. Germline values: CDR1 MNHNS, CDR2 SASEGT. The CDR3 loop spans 13 amino acids. Written as DNA, the CDR3 is TGTGCCAGCAGTTTGGACAGGATAAGCATTCAGTACTTC. Its protein is CASSLDRISIQYF.

The rearrangement links TRBV19 to TRBJ2-2, with 8 bases lining up with TRBD2. CDR3 length: 14 residues. CDR1 LNHDA and CDR2 SQIVND come from the germline V gene (reference sequence). With V trimmed by 4 bases and J by 4 bases, 2 bases remained unmatched. CDR3 region: CASSRSGGTGELFF. The CDR3 DNA is TGTGCCAGTAGTAGGAGCGGGGGCACCGGGGAGCTGTTTTTT. The variable domain in full, with the rest retrieved from reference TRBV19 and TRBJ2-2, is DGGITQSPKYLFRKEGQNVTLSCEQNLNHDAMYWYRQDPGQGLRLIYYSQIVNDFQKGDIAEGYSVSREKKESFPLTVTSAQKNPTAFYLCASSRSGGTGELFFGEGSRLTVL.

Written as DNA, the CDR3 is TGTGCCAGACCTACTAGCGGGAGGGAGGAGTCAGATACGCAGTATTTT. Its protein product is CARPTSGREESDTQYF. V gene TRBV27 combines with J gene TRBJ2-3, with TRBD2 identical over 13 bases. The CDR3 is 16 residues long. The V gene end was trimmed by 9 bases and the J gene end by 4 bases; junction bases not matched to a gene: 10. Germline CDR1 and CDR2: MNHEY and SMNVEV (reference sequence).

This chain links TRBV6-5 with TRBJ1-6; 10 bases match TRBD1. The CDR3 consists of 14 residues. The V segment lost 7 bases and the J segment 9 bases; nucleotides outside the gene matches: 6. CDR1 is MNHEY and CDR2 is SVGAGI in the germline V gene. In DNA, the CDR3 is TGTGCCAGCAAACCGGGACAGGGGCGTTCACCCCTCCACTTT. Its translation: CASKPGQGRSPLHF.

This clone appeared once. The rearrangement uses TRBV15 and TRBJ1-2; the D is unclear. CDR1 and CDR2 (germline): LNHNV, YYDKDF (reference sequence). The V gene lost 1 base and the J gene lost 8 bases, with 20 bases spanning the gap. CDR3 length equals 16 residues. The chain's CDR3 is CATSRGESGSAGGYTF. CDR3 coding DNA: TGTGCCACCAGCAGAGGTGAGTCCGGGTCTGCGGGCGGCTACACCTTC.

The chain is built from TRBV5-6 and TRBJ2-3; perhaps D is TRBD1 or TRBD2 (6 bases each). Germline CDR1 and CDR2: SGHDT and YYEEEE. The CDR3 is 14 amino acids. The V end was cut by 3 bases, the J end by 5 bases, with 13 bases between. The CDR3 loop reads CASSWEEGEDTQYF. CDR3 DNA: TGTGCCAGCAGCTGGGAGGAGGGGGAAGATACGCAGTATTTT.

V is TRBV9 and J is TRBJ1-2; no definite D call. CDR1 SGDLS and CDR2 YYNGEE come from the germline V gene. The CDR3 is 12 residues long. V lost 5 bases and J 3 bases, leaving 8 bases between the germline ends. Here the CDR3 reads CASRGLDYGYTF. The CDR3 nucleotides are TGTGCCAGCAGGGGTCTTGACTATGGCTACACCTTC.

The V gene is TRBV6-6, the J gene TRBJ2-5; tentative D call: TRBD1 (5 bases). The CDR3 totals 14 residues. Trimming removed 6 bases at V and 5 bases at J, with 16 bases between. Germline CDR1 and CDR2: MNHNY and SVGAGI (reference sequence). The CDR3 region has the DNA TGTGCCAGCAGCCTGACAGCATTTGCCGAGACCCAGTACTTC. Protein sequence: CASSLTAFAETQYF.

This clone showed up just once. V and J are TRBV18 and TRBJ2-6; D unclear. Deletions cut 5 bases from V and 0 bases from J, with 5 bases between. Germline V CDR1 and CDR2: KGHSH, LQKENI. This CDR3 spans 14 amino acids. CDR3: CASSIDSGANVLTF. CDR3 coding DNA: TGTGCCAGCTCAATTGACTCTGGGGCCAACGTCCTGACTTTC. Variable domain in full (rest from reference TRBV18 and TRBJ2-6): NAGVMQNPRHLVRRRGQEARLRCSPMKGHSHVYWYRQLPEEGLKFMVYLQKENIIDESGMPKERFSAEFPKEGPSILRIQQVVRGDSAAYFCASSIDSGANVLTFGAGSRLTVL.

The chain recombines TRBV19 with TRBJ2-7; TRBD1 or TRBD2 may be the D gene (5 bases each). The germline CDR1 and CDR2 sequences are LNHDA and SQIVND (reference sequence). CDR3 length equals 14 residues. Trimming pared 3 bases from V and 2 bases from J, leaving 11 bases between. CDR3 in DNA: TGTGCCAGTAGTATTGGGGACGGTCCCTACGAGCAGTACTTC. Residues: CASSIGDGPYEQYF.

The chain carries TRBV9 and TRBJ2-7; maybe TRBD1 (5 bases). The CDR3 runs to 13 residues. Germline V gene sequence: CDR1 SGDLS, CDR2 YYNGEE. Between the trimmed V and J ends, which lost 7 bases and 0 bases, there was a span of 11 bases. The CDR3 loop reads CASCREDSYEQYF. Written as DNA, the CDR3 is TGTGCCAGCTGCAGGGAAGACTCCTACGAGCAGTACTTC. Looking up the rest from reference TRBV9 and TRBJ2-7 gives the full variable domain: DSGVTQTPKHLITATGQRVTLRCSPRSGDLSVYWYQQSLDQGLQFLIQYYNGEERAKGNILERFSAQQFPDLHSELNLSSLELGDSALYFCASCREDSYEQYFGPGTRLTVT.

This rearrangement joins TRBV19 to TRBJ1-2; 7 bases line up with TRBD1. The length of the CDR3 is 15 residues. The germline CDR1 and CDR2 sequences are LNHDA and SQIVND (reference sequence). The J segment lost 4 bases and the V segment lost 1 base, leaving 6 bases of the junction unmatched. In DNA, the CDR3 is TGTGCCAGTAGTATAGCCCCGGGGACAGTCTATGGCTACACCTTC. Amino acid sequence: CASSIAPGTVYGYTF.

This rearrangement joins TRBV30 to TRBJ2-3; 9 bases line up with TRBD2. With 3 bases clipped from V and 11 bases from J, the junction kept 9 bases outside the gene matches. This CDR3 has 13 residues. Per germline, CDR1 GTSNPN and CDR2 SVGIG (reference sequence). The CDR3 DNA reads TGTGCCTGGAGGCGGGAGGGCCGGGGGGAGCAGTATTTT. This codes for CAWRREGRGEQYF.

The chain uses TRBV6-4 and TRBJ1-1, with a weak D call TRBD1 (6 bases). From germline, CDR1 is MRHNA and CDR2 SNTAGT. The CDR3 spans 15 residues. Trimming removed 5 bases from V and 3 bases from J, with 16 bases in between. As DNA, the CDR3 is TGTGCCAGCAGTCGGGACATCTCCAAAGACACTGAAGCTTTCTTT. Translation: CASSRDISKDTEAFF.

DNA of the CDR3: TGTGCCAGCAGCTTAGTACCGGACAGTCGAGCGTATGGCTACACCTTC. Encoded protein: CASSLVPDSRAYGYTF. This chain uses TRBV7-2 with TRBJ1-2; D might be TRBD1 (6 bases). Trimming cost V 1 base and J 5 bases, with 17 bases left between them. CDR1 is SGHTA, CDR2 FQGNSA, per germline. The CDR3 consists of 16 residues.

In its sample, this clone was seen once. The J gene is TRBJ2-6, the V gene TRBV7-8; D gene ambiguous. CDR1 and CDR2 from the germline V gene are SGHVS and FQNEAQ. Trimming cost V 0 bases and J 0 bases, with 3 bases left between them. This CDR3 has 15 amino acids. The CDR3 sequence: CASSLAFSGANVLTF. In DNA, the CDR3 is TGTGCCAGCAGCTTAGCCTTCTCTGGGGCCAACGTCCTGACTTTC.

The rearrangement uses TRBV29-1 and TRBJ2-3, with 11 nucleotides matching TRBD2. There are 15 residues in the CDR3. Germline values: CDR1 SQVTM, CDR2 ANQGSEA. Germline trimming cut 4 bases from V and 2 bases from J; bases unmatched to any gene: 5. CDR3 DNA sequence: TGCAGCGTTGTAACTAGCGGGGGCCCCACAGATACGCAGTATTTT. Protein sequence: CSVVTSGGPTDTQYF.